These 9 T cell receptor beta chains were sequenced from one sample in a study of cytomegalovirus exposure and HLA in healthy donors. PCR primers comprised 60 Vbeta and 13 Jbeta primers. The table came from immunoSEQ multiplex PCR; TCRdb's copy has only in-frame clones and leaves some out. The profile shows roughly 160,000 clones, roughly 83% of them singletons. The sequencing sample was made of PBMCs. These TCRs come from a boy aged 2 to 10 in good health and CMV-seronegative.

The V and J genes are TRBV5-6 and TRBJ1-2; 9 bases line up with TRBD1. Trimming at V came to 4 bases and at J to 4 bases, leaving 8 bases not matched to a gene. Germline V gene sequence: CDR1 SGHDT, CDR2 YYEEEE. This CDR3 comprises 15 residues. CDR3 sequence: CASSADRGGGYGYTF. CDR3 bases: TGTGCCAGCAGCGCCGACAGGGGGGGAGGCTATGGCTACACCTTC.

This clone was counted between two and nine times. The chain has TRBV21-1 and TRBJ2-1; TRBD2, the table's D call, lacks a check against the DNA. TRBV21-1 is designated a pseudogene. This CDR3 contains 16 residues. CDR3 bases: TGTGCCAGCAGCACCCCAGCTAGCGGGAGTGGTACTGAGCAGTTCTTC. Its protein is CASSTPASGSGTEQFF.

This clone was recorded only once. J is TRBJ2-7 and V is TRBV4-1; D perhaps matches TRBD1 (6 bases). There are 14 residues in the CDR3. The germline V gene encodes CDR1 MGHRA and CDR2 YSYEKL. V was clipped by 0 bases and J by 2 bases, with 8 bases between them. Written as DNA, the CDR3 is TGCGCCAGCAGCCAAGATAACAGGGCCTACGAGCAGTACTTC. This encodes CASSQDNRAYEQYF.

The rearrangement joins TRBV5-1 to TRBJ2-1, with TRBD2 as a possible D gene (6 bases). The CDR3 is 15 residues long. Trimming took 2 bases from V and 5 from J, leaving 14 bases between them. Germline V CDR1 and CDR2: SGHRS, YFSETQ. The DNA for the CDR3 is TGCGCCAGCAGCTTAAGGCCTAGCGCCAACAATGAGCAGTTCTTC. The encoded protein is CASSLRPSANNEQFF.

The CDR3 protein is CASSHSAGTGVTDTQYF. For the CDR3, the DNA is TGCGCCAGCAGCCACTCAGCCGGGACAGGGGTCACAGATACGCAGTATTTT. The chain uses TRBV4-1 and TRBJ2-3, with 10 bases lining up with TRBD1. V shed 3 bases and J 2 bases; nucleotides not matched to a gene: 8. Germline V gene sequence: CDR1 MGHRA, CDR2 YSYEKL. The CDR3 is 17 residues long.

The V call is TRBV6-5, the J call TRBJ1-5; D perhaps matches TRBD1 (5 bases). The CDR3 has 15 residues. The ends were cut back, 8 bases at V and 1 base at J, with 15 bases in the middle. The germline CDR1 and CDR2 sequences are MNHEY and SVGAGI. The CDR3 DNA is TGTGCCAGCTCGGGGGTAGGGACGAGCAATCAGCCCCAGCATTTT. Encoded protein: CASSGVGTSNQPQHF.

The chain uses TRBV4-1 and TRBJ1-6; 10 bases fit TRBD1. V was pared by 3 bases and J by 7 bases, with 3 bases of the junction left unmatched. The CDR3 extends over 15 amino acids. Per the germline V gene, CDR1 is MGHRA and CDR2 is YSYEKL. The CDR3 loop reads CASSQADRGNSPLHF. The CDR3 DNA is TGCGCCAGCAGCCAGGCGGACAGGGGGAATTCACCCCTCCACTTT.

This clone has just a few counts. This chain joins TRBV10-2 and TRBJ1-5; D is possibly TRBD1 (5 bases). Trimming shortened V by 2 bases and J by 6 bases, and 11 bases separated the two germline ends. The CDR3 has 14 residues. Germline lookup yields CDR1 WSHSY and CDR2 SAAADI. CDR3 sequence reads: CASSEGVGGQPQHF. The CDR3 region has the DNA TGCGCCAGCAGTGAGGGGGTGGGGGGTCAGCCCCAGCATTTT.

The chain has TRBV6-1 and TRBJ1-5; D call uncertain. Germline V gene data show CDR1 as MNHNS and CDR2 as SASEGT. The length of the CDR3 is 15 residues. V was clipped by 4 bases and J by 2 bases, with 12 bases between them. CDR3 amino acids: CASSAEGWGNQPQHF. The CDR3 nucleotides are TGTGCCAGCAGTGCAGAGGGCTGGGGCAATCAGCCCCAGCATTTT.